The rows below give T cell receptor beta chains drawn from one sample of a study of graft-versus-host responses after intestinal transplantation. Sequenced by immunoSEQ multiplex PCR; TCRdb stores in-frame clones only, minus some. Among 84,000 or so clones listed, more than 75% were seen once. What these receptors recognize is not known. This specimen consisted of unstimulated CD8+ T cells sorted from spleen or lymph node cells, obtained before transplant. These receptors all come from a human donor who was the organ donor for an intestinal transplant. Each CDR3 is given with its conserved first and last residue. Each record gives: J gene, D gene, clone size, V gene, CDR3 protein, CDR3 DNA. The D gene is left open where the match is weak. Only part of the rows carry a size: once, few, many, or a class if the clone is expanded.

>TRBJ2-1|NA|NA|TRBV7-2
CASSLAPGFTPTNEQFF
TGTGCCAGCAGCTTAGCCCCGGGATTTACACCAACCAATGAGCAGTTCTTC
>TRBJ1-4|NA|NA|TRBV10-1
CASPGAGATNEKLFF
TGCGCCAGCCCTGGTGCGGGGGCTACTAATGAAAAACTGTTTTTT
>TRBJ2-6|NA|NA|TRBV7-9
CASSDLNSGANVLTF
TGTGCCAGCAGCGACCTGAACTCTGGGGCCAACGTCCTGACTTTC
>TRBJ1-1|NA|NA|TRBV4-1
CASSHTGENTEAFF
TGCGCCAGCAGTCACACAGGTGAGAACACTGAAGCTTTCTTT
>TRBJ1-3|TRBD1|NA|TRBV6-6
CASSPIDRGHGNTIYF
TGTGCCAGCAGTCCTATAGACAGGGGGCATGGAAACACCATATATTTT
>TRBJ2-5|NA|NA|TRBV7-2
CASSLLGYQETQYF
TGTGCCAGCAGCCTCCTAGGATACCAAGAGACCCAGTACTTC
>TRBJ2-3|NA|NA|TRBV7-9
CASSGERDTQYF
TGTGCCAGCAGCGGGGAGCGAGATACGCAGTATTTT
>TRBJ1-2|NA|NA|TRBV27
CASSFGENYGYTF
TGTGCCAGCAGTTTTGGGGAGAACTATGGCTACACCTTC
>TRBJ2-7|NA|NA|TRBV29-1
CSVEVGSEQYF
TGCAGCGTTGAGGTAGGGTCCGAGCAGTACTTC
>TRBJ1-1|NA|once|TRBV5-4
CASSLSLETEAFF
TGTGCCAGCAGCTTAAGCCTCGAGACTGAAGCTTTCTTT